Sequencing of this T cell receptor beta chain was carried out in a study of shared clonotypes between healthy human individuals. Looking at the study overall: Each donor contributed plates that comprised three CD4 naive, three CD4 memory, two CD8 naive and one CD8 memory. Study-wide findings and caveats: The naive CD4 repertoires of a few donors were compared, and approximately 5.3% of clonotypes were shared. Collection of samples was limited to blood; tissue repertoires likely differ.

Positively selected for CCR7, the CD45RO-negative cells used as naive CD8 cells excluded terminally differentiated effector memory CD45RA+ cells. Data came from immunoSEQ multiplex PCR; TCRdb stores just in-frame clones and leaves some out. This table holds about 870,000 clones, 92% found once. Turning to this clone: Its antigen is as yet unknown.

The receptor's source is a young man in good health. Material: naive CD8+ T cells sorted from blood.

The CDR3 DNA sequence: TGTGCCAGCATTGGGGACTTACTCTCTTACCCTAGCACAGATACGCAGTATTTT. Translated: CASIGDLLSYPSTDTQYF. The chain has TRBV28 and TRBJ2-3; a possible D gene is TRBD2 (6 bases). Germline CDR1 is MDHEN and CDR2 is SYDVKM. V shed 7 bases and J shed 0 bases, with 23 bases lying between them. This CDR3 has 18 residues. The full variable domain, completed using reference TRBV28 and TRBJ2-3, is DVKVTQSSRYLVKRTGEKVFLECVQDMDHENMFWYRQDPGLGLRLIYFSYDVKMKEKGDIPEGYSVSREKKERFSLILESASTNQTSMYLCASIGDLLSYPSTDTQYFGPGTRLTVL.